The 18 T cell receptor beta chains presented below share a single source sample, sequenced in a study of read filtering for tumor transcriptome and immune sequencing. From 300 to 450 ng of RNA, a library with molecular barcoded alpha/delta and beta/gamma adaptors was made. MiXCR, run by TCRdb on the reads, gives a single entry per CDR3 protein. The sample has around 40,000 distinct CDR3 sequences, roughly 15% seen once. The sequenced material came from a population of CD138-negative cells sorted from bone marrow. The receptors originated from a donor at least 40 years old with multiple myeloma.

V and J are TRBV29-1 and TRBJ2-2; D gene uncertain. CDR1 is SQVTM, CDR2 ANQGSEA, per germline. V lost 7 bases and J lost 6, with 9 bases in between. The CDR3 totals 11 residues. The CDR3 sequence: CSGRESGELFF. CDR3 coding DNA: TGCAGCGGAAGGGAATCCGGGGAGCTGTTTTTT.

Many counts were recorded for this clonotype. This chain links TRBV7-2 with TRBJ2-3, with 13 nucleotides matching TRBD2. The V segment lost 5 bases and the J segment 4 bases; nucleotides outside the gene matches: 6. Germline V gives CDR1 SGHTA, CDR2 FQGNSA. The CDR3 sequence is 16 residues long. CDR3 in DNA: TGTGCCAGCAGCCTCGGACTAGCGGGAGCATCAGATACGCAGTATTTT. Encoded protein: CASSLGLAGASDTQYF.

About this clonotype: A clone one base away is much larger, so this may be a read error. This sequence joins TRBV2 and TRBJ1-2; D not certain. Germline assignment: CDR1 SNHLY and CDR2 FYNNEI. CDR3 length: 10 residues. The CDR3 is CASLNCGYTF. The CDR3 DNA sequence: TGTGCCAGCTTAAACTGTGGCTACACCTTC.

The V and J genes are TRBV19 and TRBJ2-7; D ambiguous. The ends were cut back, 4 bases at V and 0 bases at J, with 7 bases in the middle. Germline loops: CDR1 LNHDA, CDR2 SQIVND (reference sequence). The CDR3 consists of 13 residues. CDR3 nucleotide sequence: TGTGCCAGTAGTACCACAGTCTCCTACGAGCAGTACTTC. It codes for CASSTTVSYEQYF.

The sample holds many counts of this clonotype. V usage is TRBV6-5 and J usage is TRBJ1-2; 9 positions agree with TRBD1. Germline trimming cut 2 bases from V and 8 bases from J; bases unmatched to any gene: 6. This CDR3 contains 14 residues. Germline lookup yields CDR1 MNHEY and CDR2 SVGAGI. The CDR3 region is CASSYTNRGPGYTF. The CDR3 bases are TGTGCCAGCAGTTACACAAACAGGGGGCCGGGCTACACCTTC.

This clonotype was counted ten times or more. The chain joins TRBV14 to TRBJ2-4, with D tentatively TRBD1 (6 bases). CDR3 length equals 13 residues. The germline V and J ends were trimmed by 4 bases and 4 bases, with 8 bases remaining between them. Looked up from germline, CDR1 is SGHDN and CDR2 is FVKESK. The CDR3 loop reads CASSPGQKNIQYF. Written as DNA, the CDR3 is TGTGCCAGCAGCCCAGGACAGAAAAACATTCAGTACTTC.

This clonotype has ten or more counts. The rearrangement uses TRBV5-1 and TRBJ1-1; D gene ambiguous. The V gene lost 1 base and the J gene lost 1 base, with 11 bases spanning the gap. From germline, CDR1 is SGHRS and CDR2 YFSETQ. The CDR3 consists of 15 residues. CDR3 nucleotides: TGCGCCAGCAGCTTGCCGCTTGCTTCGAACACTGAAGCTTTCTTT. Its protein is CASSLPLASNTEAFF. Full variable domain (remainder filled in from reference TRBV5-1 and TRBJ1-1): KAGVTQTPRYLIKTRGQQVTLSCSPISGHRSVSWYQQTPGQGLQFLFEYFSETQRNKGNFPGRFSGRQFSNSRSEMNVSTLELGDSALYLCASSLPLASNTEAFFGQGTRLTVV.

At least ten counts were recorded for this clonotype. The J gene is TRBJ2-7, the V gene TRBV2; 7 nucleotides match TRBD2. Losses at the gene ends were 5 bases for V and 0 bases for J; bases not matched to a gene: 4. CDR3 length: 14 amino acids. CDR1 and CDR2 from the germline V gene are SNHLY and FYNNEI. CDR3 nucleotide sequence: TGTGCCAGCAGTCCTAGCGGAACCTCCTACGAGCAGTACTTC. Its translation is CASSPSGTSYEQYF.

This clonotype was recorded once. A much larger clone lies a single base off, so this may be a read error. This rearrangement joins TRBV5-1 to TRBJ1-5; D might be TRBD1 (5 bases). This CDR3 comprises 15 residues. CDR1 is SGHRS, CDR2 YFSETQ, per germline. CDR3 residues: CANSPGAGIDKPQHF. In DNA, the CDR3 is TGCGCCAACAGCCCCGGGGCGGGAATCGACAAGCCCCAGCATTTT.

Points on this clonotype: A much larger clonotype is one base distant, so this may be a read error. This sequence joins TRBV29-1 and TRBJ2-5, with D tentatively TRBD1 or TRBD2 (6 bases each). The length of the CDR3 is 13 residues. Germline CDR1 SQVTM, CDR2 ANQGSEA. The CDR3 bases are TGCAGCGTTGAACCCCCGATCCTCGGGGGCCAGCACTTC. Protein: CSVEPPILGGQHF.

This clonotype showed up just a few times. The V and J genes are TRBV5-1 and TRBJ2-7; D perhaps matches TRBD1 (7 bases). This CDR3 comprises 15 residues. Germline CDR1 and CDR2: SGHRS and YFSETQ. The V end was cut by 3 bases, the J end by 2 bases, with 15 bases between. The CDR3 here is CASSSRQGGAYEQYF. As DNA, the CDR3 is TGCGCCAGCAGCTCACGACAGGGAGGCGCCTACGAGCAGTACTTC.

This clonotype was counted ten times or more. One junction end does not reproduce the germline sequence, and a read error may be involved. The chain links TRBV27 to TRBJ2-6; no reliable D call. Germline V gene lookup returns CDR1 MNHEY and CDR2 SMNVEV (reference sequence). CDR3 size: 15 residues. The CDR3 DNA sequence: TGTGCCAGCAGTATATCGCTCTCTGGGGCCAACGTCCTGACTTTC. It encodes CASSISLSGANVLTF.

This clonotype appeared many times. The genes are TRBV20-1 and TRBJ2-5; D remains ambiguous. CDR1 DFQATT and CDR2 SNEGSKA come from the germline V gene (reference sequence). The CDR3 is made up of 13 amino acids. V lost 0 bases to trimming and J lost 5 bases, with 10 bases between them. The DNA of the CDR3 is TGCAGTGCTAGAGACGAGCGAGGCGAGACCCAGTACTTC. Its protein is CSARDERGETQYF.

This clonotype was detected many times. The chain is built from TRBV20-1 and TRBJ2-5; 12 bases align to TRBD2. This CDR3 comprises 14 residues. J lost 5 bases, V lost 2 bases, and 3 bases had no gene match. Germline lookup yields CDR1 DFQATT and CDR2 SNEGSKA (reference sequence). CDR3: CSARLAGGTETQYF. The CDR3 DNA reads as TGCAGTGCTAGACTAGCGGGAGGGACGGAGACCCAGTACTTC.

This clonotype was counted many times. V gene TRBV20-1 combines with J gene TRBJ1-2, with D possibly being TRBD1 (6 bases). V gave up 3 bases and J gave up 0 bases, with 14 bases separating them. The germline CDR1 and CDR2 sequences are DFQATT and SNEGSKA (reference sequence). The CDR3 contains 15 residues. The CDR3 spells CSASQGTFPNYGYTF. In nucleotides, the CDR3 is TGCAGTGCTAGCCAGGGGACATTCCCTAACTATGGCTACACCTTC.

This clonotype was counted many times. V and J are TRBV5-1 and TRBJ1-1; TRBD1 agrees at 8 bases. Unmatched junction bases numbered 10, after V lost 0 bases and J lost 3 bases. The CDR3 totals 17 residues. Germline V gene lookup returns CDR1 SGHRS and CDR2 YFSETQ. CDR3 sequence reads: CASSLEGRTGSHTEAFF. DNA for the CDR3: TGCGCCAGCAGCTTGGAAGGTCGGACAGGGTCTCACACTGAAGCTTTCTTT.

Only a few counts were recorded for this clonotype. V and J are TRBV20-1 and TRBJ2-1; the match to TRBD2 covers 9 bases. Germline CDR1 reads DFQATT; CDR2 reads SNEGSKA (reference sequence). This CDR3 contains 13 residues. The V gene end was trimmed by 0 bases and the J gene end by 12 bases; junction bases not matched to a gene: 6. The CDR3 spells CSARDPLAGTQFF. CDR3 coding DNA: TGCAGTGCTAGAGATCCACTAGCGGGTACGCAGTTCTTC.

This clonotype was counted between two and nine times. At one boundary the junction diverges from the germline segment, which might be a read error. The chain is built from TRBV10-3 and TRBJ1-5, with a weak D call TRBD1 (6 bases). Germline lookup yields CDR1 ENHRY and CDR2 SYGVKD. The CDR3 covers 17 residues. CDR3 amino acids: CTISRQAPSGSNQPQHF. CDR3 DNA sequence: TGTACCATCAGTAGACAGGCGCCCTCGGGTAGCAATCAGCCCCAGCATTTT.